A single TCR beta chain is shown here with its context. Its target is not known. This sample was taken from a study of blood T cells in healthy people across ages. Study-wide results and limits: In long-lived donors, naive CD4+ cell counts and diversity exceeded those of aged donors.

A second PCR, run for about 7 to 11 cycles, used a sample-barcoded 5' primer plus a J-beta primer mix. With 12 random nucleotides, a template-switch adaptor tagged each individual cDNA molecule. In TCRdb, the 5' RACE reads were re-called with MiXCR into one record per CDR3 protein. The table shows about 1,000,000 distinct CDR3 sequences, with 40% to 45% occurring only once. Per the germline V gene, CDR1 is MGHDK and CDR2 is SYGVNS. Trimming removed 1 base from V and 12 bases from J, with 10 bases in between. CDR3 length: 12 amino acids. The chain couples TRBV25-1 to TRBJ2-1; the D is unclear. This TCR came from an older woman in good health. What was sequenced was blood. The DNA for the CDR3 is TGTGCCAGCAGTGAATCGACAAGCCCGCAGTTCTTC. Amino acid sequence: CASSESTSPQFF.